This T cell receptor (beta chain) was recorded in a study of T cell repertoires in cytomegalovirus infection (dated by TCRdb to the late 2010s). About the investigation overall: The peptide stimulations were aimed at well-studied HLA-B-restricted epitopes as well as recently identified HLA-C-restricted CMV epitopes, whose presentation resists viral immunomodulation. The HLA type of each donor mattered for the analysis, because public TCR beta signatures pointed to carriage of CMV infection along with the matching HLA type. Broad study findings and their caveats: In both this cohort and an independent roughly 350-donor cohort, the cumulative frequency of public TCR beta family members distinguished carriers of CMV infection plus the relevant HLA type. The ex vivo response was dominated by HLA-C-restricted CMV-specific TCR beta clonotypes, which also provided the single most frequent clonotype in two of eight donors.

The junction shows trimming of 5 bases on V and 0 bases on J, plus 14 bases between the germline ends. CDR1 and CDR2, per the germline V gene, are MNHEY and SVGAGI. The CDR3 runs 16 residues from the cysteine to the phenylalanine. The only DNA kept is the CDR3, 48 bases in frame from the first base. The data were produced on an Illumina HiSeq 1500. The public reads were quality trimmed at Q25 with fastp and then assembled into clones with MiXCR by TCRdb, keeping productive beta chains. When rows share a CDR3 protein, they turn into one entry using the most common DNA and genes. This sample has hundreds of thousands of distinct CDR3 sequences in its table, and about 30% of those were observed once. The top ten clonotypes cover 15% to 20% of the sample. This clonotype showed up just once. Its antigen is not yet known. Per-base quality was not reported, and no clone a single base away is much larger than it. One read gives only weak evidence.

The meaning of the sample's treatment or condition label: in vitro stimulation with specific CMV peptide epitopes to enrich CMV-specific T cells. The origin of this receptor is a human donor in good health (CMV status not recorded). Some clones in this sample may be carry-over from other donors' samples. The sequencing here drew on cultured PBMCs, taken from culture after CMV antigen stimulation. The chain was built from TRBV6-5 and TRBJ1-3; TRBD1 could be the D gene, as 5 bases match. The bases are TGTGCCAGCAGTCCCCTTTTGGGGCGCTCTGGAAACACCATATATTTT. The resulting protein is CASSPLLGRSGNTIYF.